This T cell receptor (beta chain) was obtained from a study of stem cell transplantation in POMP-related autoinflammatory disease. Study context: The study hypothesized thymoproteasome defects skew the TRB repertoire via impaired CD8+ selection. Study-wide findings and caveats: PRAID patients trended toward lower TRB diversity and higher clonality in all analyzed T-cell subsets.

The repertoire was sequenced with immunoSEQ multiplex PCR; TCRdb's copy has only in-frame clones and lacks some. There are roughly 28,000 clones in the sample; approximately 78% occur only once, and around 2.5% lies in the top ten. About this clone: Its antigen is still unknown.

The sequence was obtained from a human donor with POMP-related autoinflammation and immune dysregulation (PRAID). Here the sequenced sample was CD4+ T cells from PBMCs, taken before stem cell transplantation.

CDR3 nucleotide sequence: TGTGCCACCAGACTATCGGCTGAAGCTTTCTTT. This gives the protein CATRLSAEAFF. The rearrangement uses TRBV10-3 and TRBJ1-1; no reliable D call. CDR3 length equals 11 residues. Trimming removed 10 bases from V and 6 bases from J, with 12 bases in between. In germline, CDR1 is ENHRY, CDR2 SYGVKD.